The 13 T cell receptor beta chains given below trace back to one sample, sequenced in a study of T cells in localized non-small cell lung cancer. Sequencing was performed with immunoSEQ multiplex PCR; in TCRdb, only in-frame clones are kept and a portion is missing. The profile shows 40,000 to 60,000 clones, around 81% of them singletons. This specimen consisted of peripheral blood mononuclear cells, obtained before any cancer treatment. The source is a man aged 40 to 75 with stage III lung adenocarcinoma.

This rearrangement joins TRBV27 to TRBJ2-1; 7 bases match TRBD2. Germline V gives CDR1 MNHEY, CDR2 SMNVEV (reference sequence). Trimming took 7 bases from V and 9 from J; bases not matched to a gene: 18. The CDR3 runs to 16 residues. CDR3 loop: CASNRQEGGALVEQFF. In nucleotides, the CDR3 is TGTGCCAGCAACCGTCAAGAGGGAGGGGCTTTAGTTGAGCAGTTCTTC.

This chain uses TRBV2 with TRBJ2-5, with TRBD2 as a possible D gene (7 bases). Per germline, CDR1 SNHLY and CDR2 FYNNEI. The V end was cut by 8 bases, the J end by 3 bases, with 16 bases between. The CDR3 contains 14 residues. The CDR3 loop reads CASALEGGEETQYF. The CDR3 DNA reads TGTGCCAGCGCCTTAGAGGGGGGGGAAGAGACCCAGTACTTC.

This clone was seen a single time. This chain links TRBV10-3 with TRBJ1-6; D gene unclear. V was trimmed by 0 bases and J by 8 bases, leaving 5 bases between them. The CDR3 is 13 residues long. In germline, CDR1 is ENHRY, CDR2 SYGVKD. CDR3 sequence: CAISESEYSPLHF. The CDR3 DNA reads TGTGCCATCAGTGAGTCAGAGTATTCACCCCTCCACTTT.

The chain carries TRBV19 and TRBJ2-1; D could derive from TRBD1 or TRBD2 (5 bases each). The CDR3 extends over 16 amino acids. Germline lookup yields CDR1 LNHDA and CDR2 SQIVND (reference sequence). Trimming stripped 3 bases from V and 0 bases from J, with 12 bases between. The CDR3 here is CASSMTGTSSYNEQFF. CDR3 sequence (DNA): TGTGCCAGTAGTATGACCGGGACCAGCTCCTACAATGAGCAGTTCTTC.

The genes are TRBV6-5 and TRBJ1-2; the D gene is possibly TRBD1 (6 bases). The CDR3 loop spans 13 amino acids. Germline loops: CDR1 MNHEY, CDR2 SVGAGI. Trimming stripped 6 bases from V and 2 bases from J, with 10 bases between. The CDR3 nucleotides are TGTGCCAGCAGAGAGGACAGCAACTATGGCTACACCTTC. Protein sequence: CASREDSNYGYTF.

CDR3 loop: CASRWVGNDNEQFF. The CDR3 DNA reads TGTGCCAGCAGGTGGGTAGGGAACGACAATGAGCAGTTCTTC. The chain has TRBV5-4 and TRBJ2-1, with D uncertain. The V gene's germline CDR1 is SGHNT and CDR2 YYREEE (reference sequence). The V and J ends lost 5 bases and 5 bases respectively, with 14 bases between them. This CDR3 is 14 amino acids long.

V and J are TRBV30 and TRBJ2-1; possibly TRBD1 for D (6 bases). V was cut by 2 bases and J by 7 bases, with 18 bases left in between. The CDR3 sequence is 15 residues long. The V gene's germline CDR1 is GTSNPN and CDR2 SVGIG (reference sequence). For the CDR3, the DNA is TGTGCCTGGAGTACAAGATACAGACAGGTGAATGAGCAGTTCTTC. Translation: CAWSTRYRQVNEQFF.

V is TRBV6-5 and J is TRBJ2-7, with 8 bases that match TRBD1. Germline V gene lookup returns CDR1 MNHEY and CDR2 SVGAGI. This CDR3 contains 14 residues. The junction had 5 bases not matched to a gene; V was cut back by 5 bases and J by 2 bases. The CDR3 loop reads CASSNGQGPYEQYF. The CDR3 DNA is TGTGCCAGCAGTAATGGACAGGGTCCCTACGAGCAGTACTTC.

This clone has only one observation. The V and J genes are TRBV11-2 and TRBJ1-1; possibly TRBD1 for D (6 bases). V was shortened by 6 bases and J by 3 bases, with 17 bases between the two germline ends. This CDR3 contains 15 residues. Germline CDR1 is SGHAT and CDR2 is FQNNGV. Here the CDR3 DNA reads TGTGCCAGCAGGACTCTGAAACAGGGACACACTGAAGCTTTCTTT. It yields the protein CASRTLKQGHTEAFF.

The chain carries TRBV4-1 and TRBJ2-6, with D possibly matching TRBD1 (6 bases). The germline gives CDR1 MGHRA, CDR2 YSYEKL. The CDR3 runs to 19 residues. V lost 1 base, J lost 2 bases, and 18 bases lay in between. In DNA form, the CDR3 reads TGCGCCAGCAGCCAAGGAAGGGGGTACGATTCAGCTGGGGCCAACGTCCTGACTTTC. Encoded protein: CASSQGRGYDSAGANVLTF.

A word on this clone: A far larger clone is a single base away, which makes a read error likely. J is TRBJ2-7 and V is TRBV2; 7 bases match TRBD1. This CDR3 region has 13 residues. The V gene end was trimmed by 3 bases and the J gene end by 2 bases; junction bases not matched to a gene: 1. CDR1 SNHLY and CDR2 FYNNEI come from the germline V gene. The CDR3 spells CASSEDRTYEQYF. The CDR3 DNA reads as TGTGCCAGCAGTGAGGACAGGACCTACGAGCAGTACTTC.

DNA of the CDR3: TGTGCCAGCAGAACGAATACAGGGTATGGCTACACCTTC. Protein product: CASRTNTGYGYTF. The rearrangement joins TRBV2 to TRBJ1-2; D might be TRBD1 (6 bases). There are 13 residues in the CDR3. The V end was cut by 6 bases, the J end by 5 bases, with 13 bases between. Per germline, CDR1 SNHLY and CDR2 FYNNEI.

A single count supports this clone. This chain joins TRBV6-1 and TRBJ1-4; D might be TRBD1 (6 bases). This CDR3 spans 14 amino acids. V lost 6 bases, J lost 5 bases, and 13 bases lay in between. Germline V gene sequence: CDR1 MNHNS, CDR2 SASEGT. The CDR3 DNA follows: TGTGCCAGCAGCGTCGGGACACCGAATGAAAAACTGTTTTTT. This sequence encodes CASSVGTPNEKLFF.